The 2 T cell receptor beta chains presented below share a single source sample, sequenced in a study of long-term antiretroviral therapy in people with HIV. Runs used v3.0 of the immunoSEQ assay and were done at survey level. Assay: immunoSEQ multiplex PCR; the TCRdb copy retains only in-frame clones and omits some. The sample consists of approximately 36,000 clones, roughly 82% of them appearing once. The sample here was unsorted PBMCs, taken 0.6 years after starting antiretroviral therapy. Receptor source: a man between 18 and 29 years old with HIV.

The gene calls are TRBV4-3 and TRBJ1-1, with TRBD1 identical over 7 bases. Trimming cost V 1 base and J 5 bases; bases outside gene matches: 4. Germline CDR1 LGHNA, CDR2 YSLEER. The CDR3 runs to 14 residues. CDR3 bases: TGCGCCAGCAGCCAAGTAACAGGGGTTACTGAAGCTTTCTTT. As protein: CASSQVTGVTEAFF.

The J gene is TRBJ1-5, the V gene TRBV21-1. TRBV21-1 constitutes a pseudogene. CDR3 size: 17 residues. The CDR3 DNA follows: TGTGCCAGCAGCAAAAGCCCGGGGGGACCTCCGGAGGGGCCCCAGCATTTT. It is translated as CASSKSPGGPPEGPQHF.